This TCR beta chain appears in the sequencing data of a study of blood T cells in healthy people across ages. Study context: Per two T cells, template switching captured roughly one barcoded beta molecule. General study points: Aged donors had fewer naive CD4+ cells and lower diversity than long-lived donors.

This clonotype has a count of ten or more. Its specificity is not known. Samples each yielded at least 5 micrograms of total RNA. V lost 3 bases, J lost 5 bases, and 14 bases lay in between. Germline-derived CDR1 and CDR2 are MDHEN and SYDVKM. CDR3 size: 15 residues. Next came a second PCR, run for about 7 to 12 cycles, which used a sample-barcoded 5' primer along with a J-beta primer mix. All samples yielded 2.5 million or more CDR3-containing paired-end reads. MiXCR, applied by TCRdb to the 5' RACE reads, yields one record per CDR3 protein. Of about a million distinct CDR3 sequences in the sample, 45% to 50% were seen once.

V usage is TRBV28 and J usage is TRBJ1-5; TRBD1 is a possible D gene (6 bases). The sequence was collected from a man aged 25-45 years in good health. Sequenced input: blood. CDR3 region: CASSLADRPHQPQHF. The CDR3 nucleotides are TGTGCCAGCAGTTTGGCTGACAGGCCCCATCAGCCCCAGCATTTT.